What follows is one TCR beta chain and its context. Germline-derived CDR1 and CDR2 are MDHEN and SYDVKM. Trimming pared 10 bases from V and 3 bases from J, leaving 25 bases between. The CDR3 spans 16 residues. The study enrolled healthy HIV-negative adults without recent acute infections or vaccinations as donors. Unsorted samples relied on about 100 million PBMCs, which served as the source of genomic DNA. For every subset, genomic DNA was evenly distributed across several immunoSEQ plates. Sequenced by immunoSEQ multiplex PCR; TCRdb stores in-frame clones only, minus some. The sample carries about 560,000 clones, around 78% recorded once. The data derive from a study of shared clonotypes between healthy human individuals.

This receptor was obtained from a woman aged 40 to 50 in good health. Some clones in this sample may be carry-over from other donors' samples. The chain is built from TRBV28 and TRBJ2-7, with D unclear. The specimen was PBMCs. The CDR3: CATTVSFRMGFYEQYF. CDR3 bases: TGTGCCACAACAGTTTCCTTTCGAATGGGATTCTACGAGCAGTACTTC.